This TCR beta chain stems from a study of blood T cells in healthy people across ages (dated by TCRdb to about 2015). Looking at the study overall: Template switching captured roughly one uniquely barcoded TCR beta cDNA molecule per two T cells in model experiments. The study measured age-related changes in TCR beta repertoire diversity using deep sequencing normalized with unique cDNA molecular identifiers. The donors were split into four age groups: young (average about 16 years), middle-aged (more than 35), aged (approximately 59) and long-lived (roughly 77). To avoid experimental bias, donors of different ages were randomly spread across the sequencing lanes. Using the same blood draw, the study looked at two additional independent replicas of 1 million unique cDNA reads for two donors, one aged 18 to 29 and the other aged 80 or older. General conclusions and limits of the study: A strong correlation was found between observed TCR beta diversity and the percentage of naive T cells measured by flow cytometry. As age increased, observed TCR beta diversity per million T cells dropped in a roughly linear way, and a significant reduction was already evident by age about 40. Estimates of total diversity from one million sequenced T cells were regarded as lower bounds and underestimates. Because the CMV infection status of the donors was unknown, age-related changes in expanded clonotypes may potentially have been confounded. Compared with the aged group, more naive CD4+ T cells, fewer expanded clones and increased TCR diversity were shown by the long-lived group, suggesting age selection. Because profiling used bulk unsorted PBMCs, naive and antigen-experienced compartments could not be compared conclusively.

The CDR3 holds 14 amino acids from the cysteine to the phenylalanine. CDR3 DNA only is kept here, 42 bases in frame from base 1. Taken from the germline V gene, the CDR1 and CDR2 loops are SNHLY and FYNNEI. The 35 to 40 donors, aged 6 to 90 years, were systemically healthy Caucasian individuals from Russia. Each donor gave ten milliliters of peripheral blood, drawn into EDTA-treated Vacutainer tubes. Ficoll-Paque density-gradient centrifugation was used to isolate PBMCs, with at least 6 million per sample. Trizol reagent was used to extract total RNA from PBMCs, with at least 5 micrograms per sample. The percentages of naive CD45RAhigh/CD27high T cells were determined by flow cytometry on a PBMC aliquot from every donor. To prepare the library, 5' RACE was applied. These reads were obtained on an Illumina HiSeq 2500. The second PCR ran for roughly 7 to 12 cycles and used a J-beta primer mix along with a sample-barcoded 5' primer. A unique molecular identifier was introduced onto each TCR beta cDNA molecule by a template-switch 5' adaptor carrying 12 random nucleotides. Each sample yielded at least 2.5 million CDR3-containing paired-end reads. First-strand cDNA synthesis was performed from all RNA using the Mint cDNA synthesis kit, with priming by a TRBC-specific oligonucleotide. All cDNA was treated with uracil-DNA glycosylase and then went through a first 18-cycle PCR with the universal primers M1SS and BC2_uni_R. As for how the authors treated the data: For normalization, 1 million high-quality reads, each with a distinct molecular identifier, were randomly selected from each sample. Reads sharing molecular identifiers were discarded rather than binned into consensus sequences. MiTCR, set to a Q25 quality threshold and the strictest error-elimination algorithm, was used for CDR3 identification, clonotype clustering and error correction. A nonparametric unseen species model with Euler transformation was used to estimate a lower bound on total TCR beta diversity. Using fastp trimming at Q25 and MiXCR clonotype assembly, TCRdb reanalyzed the public sequencing data and kept in-frame beta chains. When rows share a CDR3 protein, they turn into one entry using the most common DNA and genes. The V and J calls here are based on TCRdb, not the publication. The sample contains some 750,000 distinct CDR3 sequences, over 20% of them found a single time. The ten biggest clones cover around 22% of the sample.

In this sample, this clonotype turned up a few times. Its target antigen remains unknown. Base qualities are not provided; no much larger clone lies one nucleotide away. The TCR comes from a man between 65 and 79 years old in good health. Sequenced: blood. The sequence links TRBV2 to TRBJ2-5; the D segment could be TRBD2, given 6 matching bases. The last part of the DNA fits TRBJ2-1 better; the J call may be wrong. The CDR3 protein sequence reads: CASTYGGSYNEQFF. The DNA sequence is as follows: TGTGCCAGCACTTACGGGGGATCGTACAATGAGCAGTTCTTC.